A single sample is the source of the 7 T cell receptor beta chains below, sequenced in a study of shared clonotypes between healthy human individuals. The method was immunoSEQ multiplex PCR; TCRdb's version includes in-frame clones alone and lacks a portion of them. The profile shows approximately 2.5 million clones, approximately 94% of them singletons. Sequenced input: naive CD4+ T cells sorted from blood. Subset defined: CD45RA+ positively selected. These receptors all stem from a man between 18 and 29 years old in good health.

As concerns this clone: Additional DNA sequences in this sample encode the identical CDR3. The chain is built from TRBV5-5 and TRBJ2-3, with D perhaps TRBD2 (5 bases). Germline V lookup: CDR1 SGHKS, CDR2 YYEKEE (reference sequence). The germline V and J ends were trimmed by 0 bases and 6 bases, with 8 bases remaining between them. The CDR3 extends over 13 amino acids. The CDR3 DNA is TGTGCCAGCAGCTTGGTTGGGGAGGATACGCAGTATTTT. Its protein product is CASSLVGEDTQYF.

This clone was seen a few times. V is TRBV30 and J is TRBJ1-1; 7 nucleotides align to TRBD1. Germline CDR1 and CDR2: GTSNPN and SVGIG (reference sequence). The V gene end was trimmed by 0 bases and the J gene end by 1 base; junction bases not matched to a gene: 5. This CDR3 contains 15 residues. CDR3 sequence (DNA): TGTGCCTGGAGTGTAGGCAGGGGGAAGAACACTGAAGCTTTCTTT. It codes for CAWSVGRGKNTEAFF.

The genes are TRBV4-1 and TRBJ1-6, with no clear D. V shed 1 base and J shed 5 bases, with 18 bases lying between them. This CDR3 has 18 residues. Germline assignment: CDR1 MGHRA and CDR2 YSYEKL. CDR3 sequence reads: CASSQVETRTSNNSPLHF. CDR3 bases: TGCGCCAGCAGCCAAGTAGAGACAAGGACCTCAAATAATTCACCCCTCCACTTT.

The CDR3 region has the DNA TGCGCCAGCAGCCCGGCCCCTAACTATGGCTACACCTTC. It translates to CASSPAPNYGYTF. J is TRBJ1-2 and V is TRBV5-1; unclear D gene. Deletions cut 4 bases from V and 0 bases from J, with 7 bases between. Germline V CDR1 and CDR2: SGHRS, YFSETQ. The CDR3 runs to 13 residues.

The V gene is TRBV25-1, the J gene TRBJ1-2; D gene unclear. Germline CDR1 and CDR2: MGHDK and SYGVNS. The length of the CDR3 is 12 residues. V was shortened by 3 bases and J by 4 bases, with 6 bases between the two germline ends. The CDR3 sequence is CASSEASYGYTF. DNA for the CDR3: TGTGCCAGCAGTGAGGCCTCCTATGGCTACACCTTC.

The CDR3 nucleotides read TGTGCCAGCAGCGTAGCAGGAGCGGGAGTCGAGACCCAGTACTTC. It codes for CASSVAGAGVETQYF. This sequence joins TRBV9 and TRBJ2-5; 8 nucleotides match TRBD2. V trimming: 0 bases; J trimming: 5 bases; junction bases outside the gene matches: 6. The germline gives CDR1 SGDLS, CDR2 YYNGEE. This CDR3 spans 15 amino acids.

The chain links TRBV2 to TRBJ1-1; D is unclear. This CDR3 has 13 amino acids. Trimming cost V 7 bases and J 1 base, with 10 bases left between them. Germline V gene data show CDR1 as SNHLY and CDR2 as FYNNEI. The CDR3 DNA reads TGTGCCAGCATTTCGGACGGGAACACTGAAGCTTTCTTT. Translated: CASISDGNTEAFF. The full variable domain, in which reference TRBV2 and TRBJ1-1 provide the parts outside the CDR3, is EPEVTQTPSHQVTQMGQEVILRCVPISNHLYFYWYRQILGQKVEFLVSFYNNEISEKSEIFDDQFSVERPDGSNFTLKIRSTKLEDSAMYFCASISDGNTEAFFGQGTRLTVV.